Listed below are T cell receptor beta chains from one sample, sequenced in a study of blood T cell repertoires in COVID-19. Profiled with immunoSEQ multiplex PCR; TCRdb holds only in-frame clones, not every one. The sample lists around 250,000 clones, approximately 89% occurring once. Sequencing was performed on PBMCs or T cells enriched from blood (not recorded which). Receptors were obtained from a middle-aged woman who had been exposed to COVID-19. Each CDR3 is given with its conserved first and last residue. The D gene is left open where the match is weak. Clone size is stated in some rows and not others, as once, few, many or a class when expanded.

d_call	cdr3_length	clone_size	j_call	v_call	cdr3_aa	cdr3_nt
TRBD1	13	once	TRBJ1-2	TRBV4-1	CASRGQGNYGYTF	TGCGCCAGCAGGGGACAGGGGAACTATGGCTACACCTTC
TRBD2	17	-	TRBJ2-1	TRBV5-1	CASSPNTGTRRYNEQFF	TGCGCCAGCAGCCCGAATACCGGGACTAGAAGATACAATGAGCAGTTCTTC
-	14	-	TRBJ1-1	TRBV7-3	CASSLLAGNTEAFF	TGTGCCAGCAGCTTACTCGCAGGGAACACTGAAGCTTTCTTT
TRBD1	16	-	TRBJ1-1	TRBV7-7	CASSPLGGQGDPEAFF	TGTGCCAGCAGCCCTCTCGGGGGACAGGGGGATCCTGAAGCTTTCTTT
TRBD1	14	-	TRBJ1-3	TRBV14	CASRPGTAGNTIYF	TGTGCCAGCCGACCGGGGACAGCGGGAAACACCATATATTTT
TRBD1	14	-	TRBJ1-1	TRBV4-3	CASSQVRTGVEAFF	TGCGCCAGCAGCCAAGTACGGACAGGGGTTGAAGCTTTCTTT
TRBD2	14	-	TRBJ2-1	TRBV18	CASSLAEAYNEQFF	TGTGCCAGCTCCCTAGCGGAGGCCTACAATGAGCAGTTCTTC
TRBD1	14	-	TRBJ2-1	TRBV19	CASSMWTGGNEQFF	TGTGCCAGTAGTATGTGGACAGGGGGCAATGAGCAGTTCTTC
TRBD1	13	-	TRBJ2-5	TRBV12-3/TRBV12-4	CASSETGDETQYF	TGTGCCAGCAGTGAGACAGGGGACGAGACCCAGTACTTC
-	15	-	TRBJ1-1	TRBV2	CASRKTVNLNTEAFF	TGTGCCAGCAGGAAGACAGTGAATTTGAACACTGAAGCTTTCTTT
-	14	-	TRBJ1-2	TRBV7-9	CASSSEWWSEGYTF	TGTGCCAGCAGCTCGGAGTGGTGGTCGGAAGGCTACACCTTC
-	11	-	TRBJ2-1	TRBV25-1	CASSEEQEQFF	TGTGCCAGCAGTGAAGAACAGGAGCAGTTCTTC
-	16	-	TRBJ1-6	TRBV10-3	CAANTARESDNSPLHF	TGTGCCGCCAACACGGCCAGGGAATCAGATAATTCACCCCTCCACTTT
TRBD1	15	-	TRBJ1-2	TRBV6-5	CASSYSGTGLYGYTF	TGTGCCAGCAGTTACTCCGGGACAGGCCTATATGGCTACACCTTC
-	15	-	TRBJ1-1	TRBV5-6	CASSFDGGINTEAFF	TGTGCCAGCAGCTTTGACGGGGGGATTAACACTGAAGCTTTCTTT
-	16	-	TRBJ1-2	TRBV7-9	CASSLDGSLANYGYTF	TGTGCCAGCAGCTTAGACGGCTCCCTAGCTAACTATGGCTACACCTTC
-	15	-	TRBJ1-5	TRBV7-9	CASSHSPAHNQPQHF	TGTGCCAGCAGCCATAGCCCAGCGCATAATCAGCCCCAGCATTTT
TRBD1	14	-	TRBJ2-2	TRBV6-5	CASSYGTGAGELFF	TGTGCCAGCAGTTACGGTACAGGGGCCGGGGAGCTGTTTTTT
-	11	-	TRBJ1-2	TRBV12-3/TRBV12-4	CASSSRGGYTF	TGTGCCAGCAGTTCCCGGGGAGGCTACACCTTC
TRBD2	17	-	TRBJ2-3	TRBV7-9	CASSLGVAGGPTDTQYF	TGTGCCAGCAGCTTAGGGGTAGCGGGAGGACCCACAGATACGCAGTATTTT
-	15	-	TRBJ1-1	TRBV5-1	CASSLANPNREQAFF	TGTGCCAGCAGCTTGGCCAACCCGAACAGGGAACAAGCTTTCTTT
-	12	-	TRBJ2-1	TRBV27	CASKQGYNEQFF	TGTGCCAGCAAACAGGGTTACAATGAGCAGTTCTTC
-	15	-	TRBJ1-3	TRBV4-2	CASSQDYRVGNTIYF	TGTGCCAGCAGCCAAGATTACAGGGTTGGAAACACCATATATTTT
TRBD2	16	once	TRBJ2-3	TRBV7-9	CASSLALGGGTDTQYF	TGTGCCAGCAGCTTAGCGCTGGGGGGGGGCACAGATACGCAGTATTTT
TRBD2	15	-	TRBJ2-1	TRBV10-3	CAIRIGLEEYNEQFF	TGTGCCATCAGAATAGGACTAGAGGAATACAATGAGCAGTTCTTC
-	14	-	TRBJ1-5	TRBV7-9	CASRSDYSNQPQHF	TGTGCCAGCAGATCGGACTATAGCAATCAGCCCCAGCATTTT
-	15	-	TRBJ2-3	TRBV7-2	CASSLGGTATDTQYF	TGTGCCAGCAGCTTAGGGGGCACGGCCACAGATACGCAGTATTTT
-	18	-	TRBJ1-1	TRBV9	CASSVGSSPGGMNTEAFF	TGTGCCAGCAGCGTAGGGTCCAGCCCCGGAGGAATGAACACTGAAGCTTTCTTT
TRBD1	16	-	TRBJ2-6	TRBV11-2	CASSHFTGAGANVLTF	TGTGCCAGCAGCCATTTTACAGGGGCCGGGGCCAACGTCCTGACTTTC
-	16	-	TRBJ2-7	TRBV4-2	CASSQDYGAEVYEQYF	TGTGCCAGCAGCCAAGATTATGGGGCAGAAGTCTACGAGCAGTACTTC
-	15	few	TRBJ2-1	TRBV5-1	CASSLDSPTYNEQFF	TGCGCCAGCAGCTTAGACAGCCCTACCTACAATGAGCAGTTCTTC
TRBD1	13	-	TRBJ1-2	TRBV19	CASSPTGVHGYTF	TGTGCCAGTAGTCCGACAGGGGTGCATGGCTACACCTTC
-	14	-	TRBJ1-6	TRBV7-9	CASSLYGQNSPLHF	TGTGCCAGCAGCTTATACGGACAGAATTCACCCCTCCACTTT
-	16	-	TRBJ2-1	TRBV25-1	CASSDRGSGSTDEQFF	TGTGCCAGCAGTGATCGCGGGTCTGGGTCTACCGATGAGCAGTTCTTC
TRBD2	16	-	TRBJ2-7	TRBV4-2	CASSQDFGSGTYEQYF	TGTGCCAGCAGCCAAGATTTTGGTAGCGGGACCTACGAGCAGTACTTC
TRBD2	16	-	TRBJ2-1	TRBV28	CASSDPPTGGRNEQFF	TGTGCCAGCAGTGACCCCCCCACGGGGGGGCGGAATGAGCAGTTCTTC
TRBD1	13	-	TRBJ1-1	TRBV30	CAWSDGRGRVAFF	TGTGCCTGGAGTGACGGCAGGGGGCGCGTTGCTTTCTTT
-	13	-	TRBJ1-5	TRBV28	CASSLLGDQPQHF	TGTGCCAGCAGTTTGCTAGGAGATCAGCCCCAGCATTTT
TRBD1	13	-	TRBJ1-5	TRBV11-3	CASSVQGDQPQHF	TGTGCCAGCAGCGTTCAGGGGGATCAGCCCCAGCATTTT
-	14	-	TRBJ2-1	TRBV7-6	CASSLGTVYNEQFF	TGTGCCAGCAGCTTAGGGACAGTCTACAATGAGCAGTTCTTC
-	13	-	TRBJ1-1	TRBV19	CASSWQANTEAFF	TGTGCCAGTAGTTGGCAGGCAAACACTGAAGCTTTCTTT
-	20	-	TRBJ2-1	TRBV4-1	CASSQDPVRVGLGAYNEQFF	TGCGCCAGCAGCCAAGATCCGGTCAGGGTCGGCCTCGGCGCCTACAATGAGCAGTTCTTC
TRBD2	16	-	TRBJ2-7	TRBV6-1	CASSEVAAGGKYEQYF	TGTGCCAGCAGTGAAGTAGCCGCGGGGGGCAAGTACGAGCAGTACTTC
-	15	-	TRBJ2-7	TRBV28	CASSSLGGREDEQYF	TGTGCCAGCAGTAGCCTGGGGGGCCGGGAGGACGAGCAGTACTTC
TRBD1	13	-	TRBJ2-1	TRBV7-9	CASSPRQGRKQFF	TGTGCCAGCAGCCCCAGACAGGGAAGAAAGCAGTTCTTC
-	15	-	TRBJ1-4	TRBV4-1	CASSQEGTRSEKLFF	TGCGCCAGCAGCCAAGAGGGGACTCGGAGTGAAAAACTGTTTTTT
-	13	-	TRBJ2-3	TRBV5-4	CASSLQGTDTQYF	TGTGCCAGCAGCTTGCAGGGCACAGATACGCAGTATTTT
-	16	-	TRBJ2-2	TRBV7-5	CVRSLVFRGSTGELFF	TGTGTCAGAAGCTTAGTGTTCAGGGGGAGCACCGGGGAGCTGTTTTTT
-	13	-	TRBJ2-2	TRBV7-8	CASSLTRTGELFF	TGTGCCAGCAGCTTAACTCGGACCGGGGAGCTGTTTTTT
TRBD2	15	-	TRBJ2-1	TRBV6-4	CASSEGLAGHNEQFF	TGTGCCAGCAGTGAGGGACTAGCGGGTCATAATGAGCAGTTCTTC
TRBD1	14	-	TRBJ2-1	TRBV5-6	CASSSGQGGNEQFF	TGTGCCAGCAGCTCTGGACAGGGTGGGAATGAGCAGTTCTTC
-	15	-	TRBJ2-7	TRBV18	CASSPPVLSGNEQYF	TGTGCCAGCTCACCACCTGTACTGAGTGGTAACGAGCAGTACTTC
-	13	many	TRBJ2-3	TRBV27	CASSRTDRDTQYF	TGTGCCAGCTCGCGGACAGACCGCGATACGCAGTATTTT